Each of the 12 T cell receptor beta chains below was sequenced from the same sample in a study of cytotoxic CD8 clonotypes in ibrutinib-treated CLL. This table comes from immunoSEQ multiplex PCR, and its TCRdb copy is limited to in-frame clones, with some not included. This sample has around 250,000 clones, with around 70% found just once. Sequencing used PBMCs, obtained after 24 months of ibrutinib treatment. The receptors derive from a human donor with chronic lymphocytic leukemia.

This chain joins TRBV9 and TRBJ2-1, with 7 bases aligning to TRBD1. From germline, CDR1 is SGDLS and CDR2 YYNGEE. The J segment lost 6 bases and the V segment lost 4 bases, leaving 7 bases of the junction unmatched. The CDR3 totals 14 residues. Here the CDR3 reads CASSLWTGGNEQFF. As DNA, the CDR3 is TGTGCCAGCAGCCTGTGGACAGGAGGCAATGAGCAGTTCTTC.

The chain has TRBV14 and TRBJ2-7, with 9 bases matching TRBD1. The CDR3 contains 16 residues. The J segment lost 2 bases and the V segment lost 6 bases, leaving 11 bases of the junction unmatched. Germline-derived CDR1 and CDR2 are SGHDN and FVKESK. CDR3 region: CASSPILTGGPYEQYF. Here the CDR3 DNA reads TGTGCCAGCAGTCCCATCCTGACAGGGGGTCCCTACGAGCAGTACTTC.

The chain uses TRBV7-9 and TRBJ1-5; 10 bases are shared with TRBD1. There are 16 residues in the CDR3. CDR1 SEHNR and CDR2 FQNEAQ come from the germline V gene (reference sequence). The J segment lost 6 bases and the V segment lost 5 bases, leaving 10 bases of the junction unmatched. In DNA, the CDR3 is TGTGCCAGCAGCCGCATGACAGGGGGCCTTGCTCAGCCCCAGCATTTT. Translation gives CASSRMTGGLAQPQHF.

This chain joins TRBV5-8 and TRBJ2-7; 7 nucleotides align to TRBD2. Trimming took 3 bases from V and 4 from J; bases not matched to a gene: 7. The CDR3 has 14 amino acids. Germline V CDR1 and CDR2: SGHTS, YDEGEE. CDR3 DNA sequence: TGTGCCAGCAGCTGGGAAGCGGGATGGTACGAGCAGTACTTC. Its protein product is CASSWEAGWYEQYF.

The J gene is TRBJ1-5, the V gene TRBV7-2; D gene uncertain. Trimming shortened V by 0 bases and J by 9 bases, and 9 bases separated the two germline ends. This CDR3 is built from 13 residues. CDR1 and CDR2 from the germline V gene are SGHTA and FQGNSA. The CDR3 coding sequence is TGTGCCAGCAGCTTAGCCCCAGCCGGGCCCCAGCATTTT. Its protein product is CASSLAPAGPQHF.

Only a few counts were recorded for this clone. Written as DNA, the CDR3 is TGTGCCAGCAGTTACTCGTCTGGAGGTCCCTACGAGCAGTACTTC. Protein sequence: CASSYSSGGPYEQYF. V is TRBV6-5 and J is TRBJ2-7, with D possibly being TRBD2 (5 bases). The CDR3 spans 15 residues. V was shortened by 0 bases and J by 2 bases, with 11 bases between the two germline ends. Germline V gene sequence: CDR1 MNHEY, CDR2 SVGAGI.

The chain uses TRBV6-1 and TRBJ2-7, with 7 bases fitting TRBD1. J was trimmed by 1 base and V by 6 bases; bases with no gene match: 9. Germline V CDR1 and CDR2: MNHNS, SASEGT. The CDR3 totals 15 residues. The CDR3 DNA is TGTGCCAGCAGCCCAGAGGGGGCAGGGTCCTACGAGCAGTACTTC. It specifies CASSPEGAGSYEQYF.

The chain joins TRBV9 to TRBJ1-4; D call uncertain. V was clipped by 0 bases and J by 4 bases, with 10 bases between them. This CDR3 region has 15 residues. The germline CDR1 and CDR2 sequences are SGDLS and YYNGEE. For the CDR3, the DNA is TGTGCCAGCAGCGTAGAGGACCTCGGTAATGAAAAACTGTTTTTT. Translated, it gives CASSVEDLGNEKLFF.

This clone came up a few times. The chain joins TRBV10-3 to TRBJ1-4, with D hard to call. The CDR3 sequence is 12 residues long. V was clipped by 0 bases and J by 12 bases, with 8 bases between them. Germline V gene lookup returns CDR1 ENHRY and CDR2 SYGVKD. In DNA form, the CDR3 reads TGTGCCATCAGTGAGTCGGCCCAGCAACTGTTTTTT. Translation: CAISESAQQLFF.

This clone was counted once. The V call is TRBV25-1, the J call TRBJ2-1; maybe TRBD2 (5 bases). There are 15 residues in the CDR3. Trimming shortened V by 3 bases and J by 2 bases, and 11 bases separated the two germline ends. In germline, CDR1 is MGHDK, CDR2 SYGVNS. In DNA, the CDR3 is TGTGCCAGCAGTGACCCCGGGGTTCCCTACAATGAGCAGTTCTTC. Its protein is CASSDPGVPYNEQFF.

J is TRBJ2-2 and V is TRBV10-3; 7 bases fit TRBD1. V lost 3 bases and J lost 7; bases outside the gene matches: 8. Germline-derived CDR1 and CDR2 are ENHRY and SYGVKD. CDR3 length equals 15 residues. This CDR3 is CAISEDNRGNGELFF. CDR3 coding DNA: TGTGCCATCAGTGAAGACAACAGGGGAAACGGGGAGCTGTTTTTT.

The chain combines TRBV5-8 with TRBJ2-7, with 8 bases matching TRBD1. Germline CDR1 is SGHTS and CDR2 is YDEGEE. The CDR3 contains 15 residues. V was clipped by 4 bases and J by 2 bases; unmatched bases: 8. The DNA for the CDR3 is TGTGCCAGCAGCATCGGACAGGGAGTTACCTACGAGCAGTACTTC. This encodes CASSIGQGVTYEQYF. Supplemented by reference TRBV5-8 and TRBJ2-7, the full variable domain reads EAGVTQSPTHLIKTRGQQATLRCSPISGHTSVYWYQQALGLGLQFLLWYDEGEERNRGNFPPRFSGRQFPNYSSELNVNALELEDSALYLCASSIGQGVTYEQYFGPGTRLTVT.